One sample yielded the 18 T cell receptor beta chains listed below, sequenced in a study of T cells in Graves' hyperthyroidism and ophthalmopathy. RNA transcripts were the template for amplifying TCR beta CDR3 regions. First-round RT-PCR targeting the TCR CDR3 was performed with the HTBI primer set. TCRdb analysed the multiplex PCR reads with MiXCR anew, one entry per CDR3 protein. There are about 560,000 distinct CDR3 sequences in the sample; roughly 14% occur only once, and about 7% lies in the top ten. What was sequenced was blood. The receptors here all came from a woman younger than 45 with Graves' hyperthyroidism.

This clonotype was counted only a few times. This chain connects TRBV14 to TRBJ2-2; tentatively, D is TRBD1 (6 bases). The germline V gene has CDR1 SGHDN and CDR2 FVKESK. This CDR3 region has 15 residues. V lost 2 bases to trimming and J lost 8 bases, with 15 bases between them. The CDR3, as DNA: TGTGCCAGCAGCCAATTGACAGGAGGCAGAGGGGAGCTGTTTTTT. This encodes CASSQLTGGRGELFF.

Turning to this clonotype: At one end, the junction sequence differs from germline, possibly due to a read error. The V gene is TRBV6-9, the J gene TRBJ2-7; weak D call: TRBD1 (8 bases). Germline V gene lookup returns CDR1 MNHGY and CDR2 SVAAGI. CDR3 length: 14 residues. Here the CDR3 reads CASRYRGGTYEQYF. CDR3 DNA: TGCGCCAGCCGGTACAGGGGGGGAACCTACGAGCAGTACTTC.

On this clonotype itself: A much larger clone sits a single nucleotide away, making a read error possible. CDR3 in DNA: TGCACCAGCAGCCAAGATAGGGCAGGGGGCGGCGAGCAGTACTTC. Its protein is CTSSQDRAGGGEQYF. The rearrangement links TRBV4-1 to TRBJ2-7; TRBD1 aligns across 8 bases. The length of the CDR3 is 15 residues. CDR1 is MGHRA and CDR2 is YSYEKL in the germline V gene.

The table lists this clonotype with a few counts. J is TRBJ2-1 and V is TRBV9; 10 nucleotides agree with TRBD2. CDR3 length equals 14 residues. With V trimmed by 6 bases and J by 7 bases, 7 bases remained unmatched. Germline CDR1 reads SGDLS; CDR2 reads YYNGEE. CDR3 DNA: TGTGCCAGCAACTTAGCGGGAGGTTGGAATGAGCAGTTCTTC. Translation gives CASNLAGGWNEQFF.

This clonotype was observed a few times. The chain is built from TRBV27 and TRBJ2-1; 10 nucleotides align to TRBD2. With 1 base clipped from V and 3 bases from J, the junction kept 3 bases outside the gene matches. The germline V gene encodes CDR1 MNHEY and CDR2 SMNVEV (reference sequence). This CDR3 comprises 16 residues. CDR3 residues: CASSLWTSGDYNEQFF. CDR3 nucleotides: TGTGCCAGCAGTTTATGGACTAGCGGAGACTACAATGAGCAGTTCTTC.

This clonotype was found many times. The CDR3: CASSPGTSGSYEQYF. The DNA of the CDR3 is TGTGCCAGCAGCCCCGGGACTAGCGGGAGTTACGAGCAGTACTTC. The chain joins TRBV13 to TRBJ2-7; 14 bases are a match to TRBD2. The length of the CDR3 is 15 residues. V was clipped by 5 bases and J by 4 bases; unmatched bases: 4. CDR1 is PRHDT, CDR2 FYEKMQ, per germline (reference sequence).

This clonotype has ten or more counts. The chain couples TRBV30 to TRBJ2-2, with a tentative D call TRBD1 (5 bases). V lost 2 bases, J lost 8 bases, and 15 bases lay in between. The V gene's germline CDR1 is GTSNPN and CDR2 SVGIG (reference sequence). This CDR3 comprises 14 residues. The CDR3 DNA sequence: TGTGCCTGGAGTCACTTGGGGCCGAGGGGGGAGCTGTTTTTT. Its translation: CAWSHLGPRGELFF.

CDR3 in amino acids: CASSPYSGEQYF. The CDR3 DNA is TGTGCCAGCAGCCCCTACTCCGGTGAGCAGTACTTC. This chain connects TRBV14 to TRBJ2-7; no reliable D call. V was pared by 4 bases and J by 7 bases, with 11 bases between. There are 12 residues in the CDR3. Germline assignment: CDR1 SGHDN and CDR2 FVKESK.

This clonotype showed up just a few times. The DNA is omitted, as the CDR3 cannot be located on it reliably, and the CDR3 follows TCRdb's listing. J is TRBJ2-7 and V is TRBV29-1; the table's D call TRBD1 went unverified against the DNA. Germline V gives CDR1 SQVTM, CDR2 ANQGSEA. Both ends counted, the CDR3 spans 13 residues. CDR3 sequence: CSVGPGHSNEQYF.

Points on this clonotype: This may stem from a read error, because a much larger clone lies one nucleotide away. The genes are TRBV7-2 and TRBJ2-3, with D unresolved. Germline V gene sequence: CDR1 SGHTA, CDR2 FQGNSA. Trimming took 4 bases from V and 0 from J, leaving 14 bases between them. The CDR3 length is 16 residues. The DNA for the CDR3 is TGTGCCAGCAGCTCGAGGCCGGCGGCTAGCACAGATACGCAGTATTTT. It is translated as CASSSRPAASTDTQYF.

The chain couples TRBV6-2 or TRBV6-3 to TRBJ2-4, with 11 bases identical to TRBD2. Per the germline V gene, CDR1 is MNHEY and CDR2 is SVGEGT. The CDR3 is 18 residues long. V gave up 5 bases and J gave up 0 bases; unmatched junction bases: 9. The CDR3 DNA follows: TGTGCCAGCAGTGTAATAGCGGGAGGGCCTTTAGCCAAAAACATTCAGTACTTC. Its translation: CASSVIAGGPLAKNIQYF.

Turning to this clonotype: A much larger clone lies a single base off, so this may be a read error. This CDR3 is CAGSLAPRGNTIYF. The CDR3 DNA reads as TGTGCCGGCAGCTTAGCTCCCAGGGGAAACACCATATATTTT. V gene TRBV11-2 combines with J gene TRBJ1-3, with unresolved D. The germline V gene has CDR1 SGHAT and CDR2 FQNNGV. The CDR3 runs to 14 residues.

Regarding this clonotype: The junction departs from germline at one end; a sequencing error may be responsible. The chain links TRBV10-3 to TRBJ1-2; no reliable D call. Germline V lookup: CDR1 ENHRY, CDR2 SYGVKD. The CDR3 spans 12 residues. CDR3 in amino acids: CAISTHNDGYTF. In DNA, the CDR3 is TGTGCCATCAGTACCCATAACGATGGCTACACCTTC.

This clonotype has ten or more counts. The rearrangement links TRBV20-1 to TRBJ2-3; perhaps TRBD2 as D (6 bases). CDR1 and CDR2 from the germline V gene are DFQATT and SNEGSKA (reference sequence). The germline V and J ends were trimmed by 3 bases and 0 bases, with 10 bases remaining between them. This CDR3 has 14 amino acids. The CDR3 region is CSARERGSTDTQYF. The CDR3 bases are TGCAGTGCTAGGGAACGGGGGAGCACAGATACGCAGTATTTT.

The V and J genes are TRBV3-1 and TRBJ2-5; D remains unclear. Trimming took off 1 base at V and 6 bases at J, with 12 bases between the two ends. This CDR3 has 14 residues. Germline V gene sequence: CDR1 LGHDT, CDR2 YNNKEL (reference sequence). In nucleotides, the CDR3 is TGTGCCAGCAGCCAAGGGGGTCGGCGGAAGACCCAGTACTTC. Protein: CASSQGGRRKTQYF.

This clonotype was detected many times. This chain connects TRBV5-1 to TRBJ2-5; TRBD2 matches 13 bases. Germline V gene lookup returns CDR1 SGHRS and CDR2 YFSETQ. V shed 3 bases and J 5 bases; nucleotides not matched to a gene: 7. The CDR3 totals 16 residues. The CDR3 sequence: CASSSSPGLAGETQYF. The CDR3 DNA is TGCGCCAGCAGCTCCAGTCCGGGACTAGCGGGGGAGACCCAGTACTTC.

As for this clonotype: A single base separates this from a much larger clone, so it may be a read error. The CDR3 DNA follows: TGTGCCAGCAGCTTAAACAGGGGGCCCGCAAACAATGAGCAGCTCTTC. Amino acid sequence: CASSLNRGPANNEQLF. The chain uses TRBV11-2 and TRBJ2-1, with TRBD1 matching over 9 bases. There are 16 residues in the CDR3. Germline assignment: CDR1 SGHAT and CDR2 FQNNGV. Drawing the rest from reference TRBV11-2 and TRBJ2-1, the complete variable domain is EAGVAQSPRYKIIEKRQSVAFWCNPISGHATLYWYQQILGQGPKLLIQFQNNGVVDDSQLPKDRFSAERLKGVDSTLKIQPAKLEDSAVYLCASSLNRGPANNEQLFGPGTRLTVL.

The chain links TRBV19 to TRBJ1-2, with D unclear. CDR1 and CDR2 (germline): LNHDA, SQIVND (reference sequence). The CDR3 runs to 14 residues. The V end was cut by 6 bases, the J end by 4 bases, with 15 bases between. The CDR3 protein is CASSLLPNSYGYTF. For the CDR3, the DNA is TGTGCCAGTAGCCTACTTCCCAACAGCTATGGCTACACCTTC.